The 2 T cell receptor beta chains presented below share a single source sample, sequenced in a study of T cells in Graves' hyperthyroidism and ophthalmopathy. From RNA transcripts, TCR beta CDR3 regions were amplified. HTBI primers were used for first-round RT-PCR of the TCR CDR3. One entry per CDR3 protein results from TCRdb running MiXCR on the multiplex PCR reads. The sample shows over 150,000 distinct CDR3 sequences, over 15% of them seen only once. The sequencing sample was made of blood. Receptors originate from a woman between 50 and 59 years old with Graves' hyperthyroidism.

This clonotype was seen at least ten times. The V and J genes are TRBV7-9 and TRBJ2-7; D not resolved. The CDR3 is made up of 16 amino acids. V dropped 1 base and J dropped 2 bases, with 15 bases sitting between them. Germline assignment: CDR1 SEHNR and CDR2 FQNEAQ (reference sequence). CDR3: CASSLGLGTPTYEQYF. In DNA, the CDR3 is TGTGCCAGCAGCTTAGGATTGGGCACCCCAACCTACGAGCAGTACTTC.

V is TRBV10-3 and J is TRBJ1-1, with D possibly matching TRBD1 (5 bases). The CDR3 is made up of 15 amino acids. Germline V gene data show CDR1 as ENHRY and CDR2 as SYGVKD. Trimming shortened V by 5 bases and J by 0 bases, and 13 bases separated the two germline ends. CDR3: CAISIGAQMNTEAFF. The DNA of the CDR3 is TGTGCCATCAGTATAGGGGCCCAGATGAACACTGAAGCTTTCTTT.